Listed below are T cell receptor beta chains from one sample, sequenced in a study of blood T cell repertoires in COVID-19. Using immunoSEQ multiplex PCR, the repertoire was profiled, and TCRdb retains in-frame clones only, with some absent. Of some 190,000 clones in the sample, roughly 84% were seen once. Source material: peripheral blood. Receptors originate from a woman aged 35 to 49 who had recovered from COVID-19. Both conserved end residues are part of each CDR3. D genes are given only for firm matches. Not all rows give a size; the values are once, few, many and, for expanded clones, a class.

d_gene,j_gene,v_gene,abundance,CDR3aa,CDR3nt
NA,TRBJ1-2,TRBV19,once,CASRGPQSFYGYTF,TGTGCCAGCCGTGGGCCCCAAAGCTTCTATGGCTACACCTTC
TRBD2,TRBJ2-1,TRBV7-9,NA,CASSLEWELLAGIYNEQFF,TGTGCCAGCAGCTTAGAATGGGAGTTGCTAGCGGGGATATACAATGAGCAGTTCTTC
NA,TRBJ1-2,TRBV2,NA,CASSPEGGYGYTF,TGTGCCAGCAGCCCCGAAGGGGGCTATGGCTACACCTTC
TRBD2,TRBJ2-1,TRBV28,NA,CASSLPSGSSHEQFF,TGTGCCAGCAGTTTGCCTAGCGGGAGTTCCCATGAGCAGTTCTTC
TRBD1,TRBJ1-4,TRBV6-5,NA,CASSRQGEEKLFF,TGTGCCAGCAGTCGACAGGGCGAGGAAAAACTGTTTTTT
TRBD2,TRBJ2-7,TRBV3-1/TRBV3-2,NA,CASSQVAGINEQYF,TGTGCCAGCAGCCAAGTAGCGGGAATCAACGAGCAGTACTTC
NA,TRBJ1-5,TRBV2,NA,CASTSQGSNQPQHF,TGTGCCAGCACATCGCAGGGTAGCAATCAGCCCCAGCATTTT
TRBD1,TRBJ1-1,TRBV20-1,NA,CSASRGQGSLNTEAFF,TGCAGTGCTAGTCGGGGACAGGGGTCGCTAAACACTGAAGCTTTCTTT
NA,TRBJ1-1,TRBV19,NA,CASSMFWQVYTEAFF,TGTGCCAGTAGTATGTTCTGGCAGGTATACACTGAAGCTTTCTTT
TRBD2,TRBJ2-3,TRBV27,NA,CASSLAGRWDTQYF,TGTGCCAGCAGCCTAGCGGGAAGGTGGGATACGCAGTATTTT
TRBD2,TRBJ2-2,TRBV11-3,few,CASSLMGTSGTGELFF,TGTGCCAGCAGCTTAATGGGGACTAGCGGGACCGGGGAGCTGTTTTTT
NA,TRBJ1-4,TRBV6-5,NA,CASIRGKGEKLFF,TGTGCCAGCATACGAGGGAAGGGAGAAAAACTGTTTTTT
TRBD2,TRBJ2-3,TRBV7-6,NA,CASSLGTRTTDTQYF,TGTGCCAGCAGCTTAGGGACTAGGACAACAGATACGCAGTATTTT
NA,TRBJ2-3,TRBV10-3,NA,CAISGQGRADTQYF,TGTGCCATCAGTGGTCAGGGGAGGGCAGATACGCAGTATTTT
TRBD2,TRBJ2-1,TRBV19,NA,CASSPTSGNEQFF,TGTGCCAGTAGTCCCACTAGCGGGAATGAGCAGTTCTTC
TRBD1,TRBJ2-2,TRBV10-2,NA,CASSGQRTGTGELFF,TGCGCCAGCAGCGGACAAAGGACAGGGACCGGGGAGCTGTTTTTT
NA,TRBJ2-1,TRBV9,NA,CASSVSGSSYANEQFF,TGTGCCAGCAGCGTATCCGGGTCATCATACGCTAATGAGCAGTTCTTC
TRBD1,TRBJ2-7,TRBV28,NA,CASSTSRDSNPYEQYF,TGTGCCAGCAGTACTTCTCGGGACAGCAACCCCTACGAGCAGTACTTC
TRBD1,TRBJ2-2,TRBV7-3,once,CASSSRTGARGNTGELFF,TGTGCCAGCAGCTCGCGGACAGGGGCCCGGGGGAACACCGGGGAGCTGTTTTTT
TRBD1,TRBJ1-1,TRBV7-3,NA,CASSLGTGLNTEAFF,TGTGCCAGCAGCTTAGGGACAGGCCTAAACACTGAAGCTTTCTTT
NA,TRBJ1-1,TRBV9,NA,CASSVKRGGTEAFF,TGTGCCAGCAGCGTGAAGAGGGGGGGCACTGAAGCTTTCTTT
NA,TRBJ1-1,TRBV11-2,NA,CASSLGRVFTEAFF,TGTGCCAGCAGCTTAGGGAGGGTTTTCACTGAAGCTTTCTTT
TRBD1,TRBJ2-2,TRBV27,few,CASSQRPGTGETGELFF,TGTGCCAGCAGTCAAAGACCCGGGACAGGGGAGACCGGGGAGCTGTTTTTT
TRBD2,TRBJ2-5,TRBV5-1,NA,CASTTSGETQYF,TGCGCCAGCACGACTAGCGGAGAGACCCAGTACTTC
NA,TRBJ2-5,TRBV7-9,NA,CASSPHPADSVETQYF,TGTGCCAGCAGCCCCCACCCTGCGGACAGCGTCGAGACCCAGTACTTC
TRBD2,TRBJ2-3,TRBV7-2,NA,CASSPGTSGTADTQYF,TGTGCCAGCAGCCCGGGGACTAGCGGGACGGCAGATACGCAGTATTTT
NA,TRBJ1-5,TRBV5-1,NA,CASSLGGVGQPQHF,TGCGCCAGCAGCTTGGGGGGGGTCGGTCAGCCCCAGCATTTT
NA,TRBJ2-2,TRBV6-2/TRBV6-3,NA,CASSSADTGELFF,TGTGCCAGCAGTAGCGCTGACACCGGGGAGCTGTTTTTT
NA,TRBJ1-2,TRBV7-8,NA,CASSLGTGFVGSNYGYTF,TGTGCCAGCAGCTTAGGTACAGGGTTTGTCGGGTCTAACTATGGCTACACCTTC
TRBD1,TRBJ1-1,TRBV5-1,NA,CASSWDRGHFGTEAFF,TGCGCCAGCAGCTGGGACAGGGGGCATTTTGGCACTGAAGCTTTCTTT
NA,TRBJ2-3,TRBV6-5,NA,CASSYSRAGSTDTQYF,TGTGCCAGCAGTTACTCACGGGCAGGGAGCACAGATACGCAGTATTTT
TRBD1,TRBJ1-5,TRBV7-8,NA,CASSLGRDRGGGNQPQHF,TGTGCCAGCAGCTTAGGCCGGGACAGGGGAGGCGGGAATCAGCCCCAGCATTTT
NA,TRBJ2-5,TRBV4-3,NA,CASSPREEETQYF,TGCGCCAGCAGCCCTAGGGAGGAAGAGACCCAGTACTTC
NA,TRBJ1-2,TRBV4-2,NA,CASSQGSTDGYTF,TGTGCCAGCAGCCAAGGAAGTACGGATGGCTACACCTTC
NA,TRBJ1-3,TRBV30,NA,CASSGVSGNTIYF,TGTGCCTCATCAGGGGTCTCTGGAAACACCATATATTTT